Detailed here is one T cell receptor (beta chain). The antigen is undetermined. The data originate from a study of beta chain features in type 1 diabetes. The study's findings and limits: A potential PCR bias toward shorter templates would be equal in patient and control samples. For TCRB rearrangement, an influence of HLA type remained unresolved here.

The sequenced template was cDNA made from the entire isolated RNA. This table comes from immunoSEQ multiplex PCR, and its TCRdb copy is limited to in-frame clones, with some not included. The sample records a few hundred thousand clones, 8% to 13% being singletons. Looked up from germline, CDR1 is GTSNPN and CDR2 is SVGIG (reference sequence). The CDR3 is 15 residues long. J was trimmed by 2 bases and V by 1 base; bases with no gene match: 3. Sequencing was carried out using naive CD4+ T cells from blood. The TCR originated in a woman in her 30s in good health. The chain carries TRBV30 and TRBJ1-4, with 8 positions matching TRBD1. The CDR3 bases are TGTGCCTGGAGTGACCGGACAGGGACTAATGAAAAACTGTTTTTT. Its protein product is CAWSDRTGTNEKLFF.